The 21 T cell receptor beta chains below all came from one sample that was sequenced in a study of HIV-infected patients and healthy controls. cDNA was made from 500 ng RNA using alpha and beta constant primers. Alpha and beta chain libraries were made separately by chain-specific third strand synthesis with multiplexing indices. TCRdb called the 5' RACE reads again in MiXCR, with one record for every CDR3 protein. The table has 20,000 to 30,000 distinct CDR3 sequences, about 8.5% seen once. Whole blood was used without fractionation, so all unsorted peripheral T cells were included. The source material was blood. The source of these receptors is an adult in good health.

This clonotype was seen many times. J is TRBJ2-7 and V is TRBV7-9; D unresolved. Germline V gives CDR1 SEHNR, CDR2 FQNEAQ (reference sequence). The V gene lost 5 bases and the J gene lost 1 base, with 6 bases spanning the gap. CDR3 length: 12 amino acids. CDR3 nucleotide sequence: TGTGCCAGCAGCCCGAGTTCCTACGAGCAGTACTTC. This gives the protein CASSPSSYEQYF.

In the case of this clonotype: Being one base from a much bigger clone, this may be a read error. The rearrangement links TRBV27 to TRBJ2-3; tentative D call: TRBD2 (6 bases). CDR1 is MNHEY and CDR2 is SMNVEV in the germline V gene (reference sequence). This CDR3 has 14 amino acids. CDR3 nucleotide sequence: TGTGCCAGCATACCAGCGGGTTTCACAGATATGCAGTATTTT. Its translation is CASIPAGFTDMQYF.

This clonotype was picked up many times. This sequence joins TRBV30 and TRBJ1-2, with D possibly matching TRBD1 (5 bases). V lost 0 bases and J 0 bases, leaving 5 bases between the germline ends. The CDR3 totals 13 residues. The germline V gene has CDR1 GTSNPN and CDR2 SVGIG (reference sequence). The CDR3 DNA follows: TGTGCCTGGAGTGTACAGGCTAACTATGGCTACACCTTC. This encodes CAWSVQANYGYTF.

This clonotype was detected many times. The V and J genes are TRBV20-1 and TRBJ1-5; 9 positions agree with TRBD1. The CDR3 is 15 amino acids. With V trimmed by 3 bases and J by 2 bases, 5 bases remained unmatched. Germline loops: CDR1 DFQATT, CDR2 SNEGSKA (reference sequence). As DNA, the CDR3 is TGCAGTGCTAGTGCGGACAGGGGCGGCAATCAGCCCCAGCATTTT. This sequence encodes CSASADRGGNQPQHF.

In this sample, this clonotype turned up a few times. V gene TRBV19 combines with J gene TRBJ2-2; a possible D gene is TRBD2 (5 bases). V was shortened by 1 base and J by 7 bases, with 10 bases between the two germline ends. The CDR3 covers 14 residues. Germline CDR1 and CDR2: LNHDA and SQIVND (reference sequence). The CDR3 protein is CASSIGAGIGELFF. CDR3 DNA sequence: TGTGCCAGTAGTATAGGGGCCGGGATCGGGGAGCTGTTTTTT.

In its sample, this clonotype was seen many times. This sequence joins TRBV6-2 or TRBV6-3 and TRBJ1-5; no clear D gene. The CDR3 runs to 13 residues. V gave up 6 bases and J gave up 2 bases, with 8 bases separating them. Germline CDR1 and CDR2: MNHEY and SVGEGT. CDR3 loop: CASRQGGNQPQHF. CDR3 DNA sequence: TGTGCCAGCAGACAAGGAGGCAATCAGCCCCAGCATTTT.

Only a few counts were recorded for this clonotype. The chain joins TRBV4-3 to TRBJ1-5; D is unresolved. The germline V and J ends were trimmed by 0 bases and 9 bases, with 12 bases remaining between them. From germline, CDR1 is LGHNA and CDR2 YSLEER. The CDR3 loop spans 14 amino acids. CDR3 nucleotide sequence: TGCGCCAGCAGCCAAGATGTAGACAATTCGCCCCAGCATTTT. As protein: CASSQDVDNSPQHF.

This clonotype has a count of ten or more. The chain uses TRBV6-6 and TRBJ1-2; 7 nucleotides match TRBD1. With 5 bases clipped from V and 2 bases from J, the junction kept 5 bases outside the gene matches. Germline CDR1 MNHNY, CDR2 SVGAGI (reference sequence). There are 14 residues in the CDR3. This CDR3 reads CASSTGTENYGYTF. The DNA of the CDR3 is TGTGCCAGCAGTACCGGGACAGAGAACTATGGCTACACCTTC.

This clonotype has a count of ten or more. Its ends do not fully match the called genes, so a read error is possible. The chain has TRBV6-1 and TRBJ2-4; tentative D call: TRBD1 (6 bases). The length of the CDR3 is 14 residues. Germline V gives CDR1 MNHNS, CDR2 SASEGT. The CDR3 protein is CASSEAHRVNFQYF. For the CDR3, the DNA is TGTGCCAGCAGTGAAGCGCACAGGGTAAACTTTCAGTACTTC.

This clonotype was observed at least ten times. The chain is built from TRBV5-1 and TRBJ1-1; TRBD1 might be the D (6 bases). The germline V and J ends were trimmed by 0 bases and 5 bases, with 11 bases remaining between them. The CDR3 is 14 amino acids. Germline V gene sequence: CDR1 SGHRS, CDR2 YFSETQ. CDR3 loop: CASSLGTVGTEAFF. The CDR3 DNA sequence: TGCGCCAGCAGCTTGGGGACAGTCGGAACTGAAGCTTTCTTT.

The sample holds many counts of this clonotype. The chain employs TRBV6-2 or TRBV6-3 and TRBJ2-5; D is unresolved. The ends were cut back, 5 bases at V and 1 base at J, with 5 bases in the middle. The CDR3 has 12 amino acids. CDR1 is MNHEY and CDR2 is SVGEGT in the germline V gene. CDR3 nucleotide sequence: TGTGCCAGCAGTAACAGCCAAGAGACCCAGTACTTC. Its protein product is CASSNSQETQYF.

This clonotype was seen repeatedly, ten times or more. The J gene is TRBJ2-6, the V gene TRBV6-1; TRBD1 or TRBD2 may be the D gene (5 bases each). Trimming stripped 0 bases from V and 2 bases from J, with 5 bases between. Germline loops: CDR1 MNHNS, CDR2 SASEGT. The CDR3 extends over 15 amino acids. CDR3 loop: CASSEAGAGANVLTF. CDR3 DNA: TGTGCCAGCAGTGAAGCGGGGGCTGGGGCCAACGTCCTGACTTTC.

The chain has TRBV18 and TRBJ1-1; D is unresolved. With 6 bases removed from V and 2 bases from J, the gap between germline ends came to 7 bases. The CDR3 extends over 12 amino acids. Germline CDR1 KGHSH, CDR2 LQKENI. CDR3 sequence: CASSTENTEAFF. DNA for the CDR3: TGTGCCAGCTCCACTGAAAACACTGAAGCTTTCTTT.

This clonotype was recorded many times. J is TRBJ1-1 and V is TRBV2; D gene ambiguous. Per germline, CDR1 SNHLY and CDR2 FYNNEI. The CDR3 is made up of 12 amino acids. V gave up 8 bases and J gave up 3 bases, with 10 bases separating them. CDR3 residues: CASRGVYTEAFF. As DNA, the CDR3 is TGTGCCAGCCGCGGAGTTTACACTGAAGCTTTCTTT.

Many counts were recorded for this clonotype. The chain is built from TRBV3-1 and TRBJ2-5; D ambiguous. CDR3 length: 11 amino acids. Germline CDR1 and CDR2: LGHDT and YNNKEL (reference sequence). The germline V and J ends were trimmed by 5 bases and 9 bases, with 10 bases remaining between them. The CDR3, as DNA: TGTGCCAGCAGCTCCCTAGTGGCCCAGTACTTC. It codes for CASSSLVAQYF.

This clonotype was found many times. This chain's CDR3 is CASERRGANVLTF. The CDR3 coding sequence is TGTGCCAGCGAACGGCGTGGGGCCAACGTCCTGACTTTC. The chain recombines TRBV28 with TRBJ2-6; no reliable D call. This CDR3 is built from 13 residues. V was clipped by 8 bases and J by 3 bases, with 8 bases between them. The germline V gene has CDR1 MDHEN and CDR2 SYDVKM.

The V gene is TRBV7-9, the J gene TRBJ2-2, with TRBD1 matching over 7 bases. The junction had 4 bases not matched to a gene; V was cut back by 5 bases and J by 1 base. Per germline, CDR1 SEHNR and CDR2 FQNEAQ (reference sequence). The CDR3 is 15 amino acids. The CDR3 DNA is TGTGCCAGCAGCCTCCGGACAGGGAACACCGGGGAGCTGTTTTTT. This gives the protein CASSLRTGNTGELFF.

By sample share, this clonotype is medium-sized (0.01 to 0.1%). The CDR3 DNA follows: TGTGCCAGCAGGGGACAGGGTTATTCACCCCTCCACTTT. Its translation is CASRGQGYSPLHF. The chain recombines TRBV28 with TRBJ1-6, with TRBD1 matching 9 bases. Trimming cost V 6 bases and J 8 bases; bases outside gene matches: 2. The CDR3 is 13 amino acids. Germline V gene sequence: CDR1 MDHEN, CDR2 SYDVKM. The complete variable domain, with remaining parts taken from reference TRBV28 and TRBJ1-6, reads DVKVTQSSRYLVKRTGEKVFLECVQDMDHENMFWYRQDPGLGLRLIYFSYDVKMKEKGDIPEGYSVSREKKERFSLILESASTNQTSMYLCASRGQGYSPLHFGNGTRLTVT.

This clonotype showed up many times. The chain recombines TRBV3-1 with TRBJ2-2, with D unresolved. The CDR3 is 15 residues long. The germline V and J ends were trimmed by 0 bases and 7 bases, with 12 bases remaining between them. CDR1 and CDR2 from the germline V gene are LGHDT and YNNKEL (reference sequence). The CDR3 loop is CASSQEPSSGGELFF. The CDR3 region has the DNA TGTGCCAGCAGCCAAGAACCCTCTTCCGGCGGGGAGCTGTTTTTT.

This clonotype appeared many times. This chain connects TRBV2 to TRBJ1-5; D uncertain. The ends were cut back, 3 bases at V and 3 bases at J, with 12 bases in the middle. Germline loops: CDR1 SNHLY, CDR2 FYNNEI. This CDR3 is 15 amino acids long. The CDR3 DNA sequence: TGTGCCAGCAGTGATACTTTGGGATTCAATCAGCCCCAGCATTTT. This codes for CASSDTLGFNQPQHF.

In this sample, this clonotype turned up many times. The gene calls are TRBV24-1 and TRBJ2-3; D may be TRBD1 (5 bases). This CDR3 spans 16 amino acids. Germline V gene sequence: CDR1 KGHDR, CDR2 SFDVKD. Trimming took off 1 base at V and 2 bases at J, with 12 bases between the two ends. CDR3 sequence: CATSDFGSTVTDTQYF. In DNA form, the CDR3 reads TGTGCCACCAGTGATTTCGGTTCGACAGTCACAGATACGCAGTATTTT.